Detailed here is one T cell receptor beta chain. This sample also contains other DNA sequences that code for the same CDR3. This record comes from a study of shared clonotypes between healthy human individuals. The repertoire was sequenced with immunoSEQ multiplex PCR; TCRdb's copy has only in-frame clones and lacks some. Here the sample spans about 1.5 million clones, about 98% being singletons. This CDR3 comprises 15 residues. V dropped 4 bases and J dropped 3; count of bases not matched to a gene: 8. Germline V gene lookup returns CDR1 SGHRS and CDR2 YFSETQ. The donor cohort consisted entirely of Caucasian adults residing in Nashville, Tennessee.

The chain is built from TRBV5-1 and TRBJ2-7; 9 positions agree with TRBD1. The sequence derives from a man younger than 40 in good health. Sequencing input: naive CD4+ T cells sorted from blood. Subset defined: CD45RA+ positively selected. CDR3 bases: TGCGCCAGCAGCCCGCGGGACAGGGCAAACTACGAGCAGTACTTC. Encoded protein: CASSPRDRANYEQYF.